These 22 T cell receptor beta chains were all obtained from the same sample, sequenced in a study of blood T cell repertoires in COVID-19. Assay: immunoSEQ multiplex PCR; the TCRdb copy retains only in-frame clones and omits some. In the table there are approximately 200,000 clones, more than 80% of which are singletons. Sequenced input: PBMCs or T cells enriched from blood (not recorded which). These TCRs come from a man aged 40-49 years who had recovered from COVID-19.

This clone was counted a few times. CDR3 amino acids: CASSFIREHGYTF. CDR3 sequence (DNA): TGTGCCAGCAGTTTCATTAGGGAGCATGGCTACACCTTC. This sequence joins TRBV12-3 or TRBV12-4 and TRBJ1-2; D is unclear. Trimming stripped 3 bases from V and 6 bases from J, with 11 bases between. The CDR3 is made up of 13 amino acids.

This chain uses TRBV9 with TRBJ2-7, with D maybe TRBD1 (7 bases). Trimming took off 1 base at V and 7 bases at J, with 15 bases between the two ends. Germline V lookup: CDR1 SGDLS, CDR2 YYNGEE. The CDR3 loop spans 14 amino acids. CDR3 loop: CASSVIGGAGEQYF. The CDR3 nucleotides read TGTGCCAGCAGCGTAATAGGGGGCGCGGGGGAGCAGTACTTC.

The chain links TRBV6-6 to TRBJ2-7; 7 bases agree with TRBD1. This CDR3 has 12 amino acids. The J segment lost 4 bases and the V segment lost 6 bases, leaving 3 bases of the junction unmatched. In germline, CDR1 is MNHNY, CDR2 SVGAGI (reference sequence). The CDR3 sequence is CASRGTAYEQYF. The CDR3 coding sequence is TGTGCCAGCAGAGGGACAGCTTACGAGCAGTACTTC.

The V gene is TRBV7-9, the J gene TRBJ2-7; TRBD2 agrees at 8 bases. Per the germline V gene, CDR1 is SEHNR and CDR2 is FQNEAQ (reference sequence). The CDR3 runs to 15 residues. Germline trimming cut 5 bases from V and 3 bases from J; bases unmatched to any gene: 9. CDR3 in DNA: TGTGCCAGCAGCCCAACGGGGACTAGATTCTACGAGCAGTACTTC. Residues: CASSPTGTRFYEQYF.

Here the CDR3 reads CASSYGAAYEQYF. DNA of the CDR3: TGTGCCAGCAGTTATGGAGCGGCCTACGAGCAGTACTTC. V gene TRBV6-5 combines with J gene TRBJ2-7; possible D gene TRBD2, 5 bases. Trimming took 3 bases from V and 2 from J, leaving 8 bases between them. The length of the CDR3 is 13 residues. CDR1 is MNHEY, CDR2 SVGAGI, per germline.

As regards this clone: The same CDR3 can be traced to other DNA sequences in this sample. CDR3 coding DNA: TGTGCCAGCAGCCCGCGGACAGGGGGCACAGATACGCAGTATTTT. Its translation: CASSPRTGGTDTQYF. J is TRBJ2-3 and V is TRBV3-1 (or the pseudogene TRBV3-2), with 9 positions matching TRBD1. Trimming cost V 4 bases and J 1 base; bases outside gene matches: 3. Germline values: CDR1 LGHDT, CDR2 YNNKEL (reference sequence). The CDR3 is made up of 15 amino acids.

This clone has at least ten counts. The V and J genes are TRBV5-1 and TRBJ1-1, with 9 bases lining up with TRBD1. This CDR3 contains 12 residues. V lost 4 bases and J lost 10; bases outside the gene matches: 5. The germline V gene encodes CDR1 SGHRS and CDR2 YFSETQ. DNA of the CDR3: TGCGCCAGCAGCCTGGAGACAGGGGGAGCTTTCTTT. This gives the protein CASSLETGGAFF.

The sample holds one count of this clone. V and J are TRBV27 and TRBJ2-2, with TRBD2 matching 9 bases. This CDR3 spans 16 amino acids. The germline V gene has CDR1 MNHEY and CDR2 SMNVEV (reference sequence). V shed 4 bases, J shed 6 bases, and the junction held 9 bases outside the gene matches. This CDR3 reads CASSYKTGTSPGELFF. CDR3 DNA: TGTGCCAGCAGTTACAAAACCGGGACTAGCCCCGGGGAGCTGTTTTTT.

The genes are TRBV4-2 and TRBJ2-7; 8 bases map to TRBD2. Germline V gene lookup returns CDR1 LGHNA and CDR2 YNFKEQ. V lost 5 bases and J lost 6; bases outside the gene matches: 3. The CDR3 consists of 12 residues. The CDR3 spells CASSSGGIEQYF. DNA for the CDR3: TGTGCCAGCAGCTCGGGGGGGATCGAGCAGTACTTC.

The chain uses TRBV6-2 or TRBV6-3 and TRBJ2-7; D gene uncertain. The CDR3 totals 12 residues. The germline CDR1 and CDR2 sequences are MNHEY and SVGEGT. The germline V and J ends were trimmed by 5 bases and 3 bases, with 8 bases remaining between them. CDR3 in DNA: TGTGCCAGCAGTCGTGACTTCTACGAGCAGTACTTC. Translating gives CASSRDFYEQYF.

V gene TRBV18 combines with J gene TRBJ1-1, with D perhaps matching TRBD1 (6 bases). V lost 6 bases to trimming and J lost 2 bases, with 19 bases between them. Germline V gene sequence: CDR1 KGHSH, CDR2 LQKENI. The CDR3 runs to 16 residues. The CDR3 loop reads CASSHRSRGSNTEAFF. Written as DNA, the CDR3 is TGTGCCAGCTCGCATCGTTCTAGGGGGAGCAACACTGAAGCTTTCTTT.

The rearrangement joins TRBV29-1 to TRBJ1-2; 9 nucleotides line up with TRBD1. This CDR3 has 12 residues. Germline V gives CDR1 SQVTM, CDR2 ANQGSEA. V lost 5 bases, J lost 5 bases, and 3 bases stayed unmatched. In DNA form, the CDR3 reads TGCAGCGTTTTAGGACAGGGGTATGGCTACACCTTC. Amino acids: CSVLGQGYGYTF.

The rearrangement links TRBV5-1 to TRBJ1-2; 10 bases are shared with TRBD1. Germline V gene lookup returns CDR1 SGHRS and CDR2 YFSETQ. The CDR3 sequence is 14 residues long. J gave up 8 bases and V 0 bases, and 4 bases lay outside the gene matches. CDR3: CASSLGQGARGYTF. In nucleotides, the CDR3 is TGCGCCAGCAGCTTGGGACAGGGGGCGCGGGGCTACACCTTC.

The chain joins TRBV9 to TRBJ2-7; 7 bases fit TRBD2. The CDR3 has 14 amino acids. The V gene end was trimmed by 6 bases and the J gene end by 9 bases; junction bases not matched to a gene: 15. CDR1 is SGDLS and CDR2 is YYNGEE in the germline V gene. In DNA, the CDR3 is TGTGCCAGCACCCCCCGGGGAGGGAGTAGTTGGCAGTACTTC. This gives the protein CASTPRGGSSWQYF.

The chain carries TRBV18 and TRBJ2-1, with TRBD2 matching 13 bases. V was clipped by 4 bases and J by 4 bases; unmatched bases: 1. Germline loops: CDR1 KGHSH, CDR2 LQKENI. The CDR3 runs 15 residues. This CDR3 reads CASSLGLAGYNEQFF. CDR3 coding DNA: TGTGCCAGCTCACTGGGACTAGCGGGGTACAATGAGCAGTTCTTC.

The genes are TRBV7-2 and TRBJ2-5, with 8 nucleotides matching TRBD1. The CDR3 length is 15 residues. J was trimmed by 0 bases and V by 6 bases; bases with no gene match: 6. Germline V gene data show CDR1 as SGHTA and CDR2 as FQGNSA. Written as DNA, the CDR3 is TGTGCCAGCAGTAAGACAGGGGTAGACCAAGAGACCCAGTACTTC. Residues: CASSKTGVDQETQYF. Full variable domain (outside the CDR3, taken from reference TRBV7-2 and TRBJ2-5): GAGVSQSPSNKVTEKGKDVELRCDPISGHTALYWYRQSLGQGLEFLIYFQGNSAPDKSGLPSDRFSAERTGGSVSTLTIQRTQQEDSAVYLCASSKTGVDQETQYFGPGTRLLVL.

CDR3 nucleotides: TGTGCCAGCAGCCCCAACGGGGGGGCCAGGGACATTCAGTACTTC. Translation gives CASSPNGGARDIQYF. The V gene is TRBV7-9, the J gene TRBJ2-4; 8 bases match TRBD2. This CDR3 is 15 amino acids long. J was trimmed by 8 bases and V by 5 bases; bases with no gene match: 11. Looked up from germline, CDR1 is SEHNR and CDR2 is FQNEAQ (reference sequence). Full variable domain (rest looked up from reference TRBV7-9 and TRBJ2-4): DTGVSQNPRHKITKRGQNVTFRCDPISEHNRLYWYRQTLGQGPEFLTYFQNEAQLEKSRLLSDRFSAERPKGSFSTLEIQRTEQGDSAMYLCASSPNGGARDIQYFGAGTRLSVL.

V gene TRBV6-5 combines with J gene TRBJ1-5, with D maybe TRBD1 (5 bases). Trimming pared 6 bases from V and 0 bases from J, leaving 9 bases between. The germline V gene encodes CDR1 MNHEY and CDR2 SVGAGI. The CDR3 runs 14 residues. The CDR3 region is CASRTDYSNQPQHF. The CDR3, as DNA: TGTGCCAGCAGGACAGATTATAGCAATCAGCCCCAGCATTTT.

V gene TRBV5-5 combines with J gene TRBJ2-7, with D perhaps matching TRBD1 (6 bases). Germline V gene lookup returns CDR1 SGHKS and CDR2 YYEKEE (reference sequence). The CDR3 has 15 residues. V shed 0 bases and J shed 0 bases, with 10 bases lying between them. The CDR3 sequence is CASSLGDRNSYEQYF. The CDR3 region has the DNA TGTGCCAGCAGCTTGGGCGACAGGAACTCCTACGAGCAGTACTTC.

A remark on this clone: This sample includes further DNA sequences coding for the same CDR3. The chain combines TRBV27 with TRBJ1-5, with TRBD1 matching 7 bases. V was clipped by 5 bases and J by 1 base; unmatched bases: 8. Germline loops: CDR1 MNHEY, CDR2 SMNVEV (reference sequence). This CDR3 region has 16 residues. The CDR3 nucleotides read TGTGCCAGCAGTCCCAGACAGGGAATCAGCAATCAGCCCCAGCATTTT. Amino acids: CASSPRQGISNQPQHF.

This chain joins TRBV6-5 and TRBJ2-3; perhaps TRBD1 as D (6 bases). This CDR3 is 15 amino acids long. Germline-derived CDR1 and CDR2 are MNHEY and SVGAGI. The V gene lost 0 bases and the J gene lost 2 bases, with 9 bases spanning the gap. Written as DNA, the CDR3 is TGTGCCAGCAGTTACTCGAACAGGGCCACAGATACGCAGTATTTT. Amino acid sequence: CASSYSNRATDTQYF.

The chain is built from TRBV2 and TRBJ1-1; D is unresolved. CDR1 and CDR2 (germline): SNHLY, FYNNEI. Trimming removed 1 base at V and 0 bases at J, with 6 bases between. CDR3 length equals 14 residues. CDR3: CASSEGQLNTEAFF. The CDR3 coding sequence is TGTGCCAGCAGTGAAGGACAACTGAACACTGAAGCTTTCTTT.